The 13 T cell receptor beta chains below come from one sample, sequenced in a study of CD8 T cells in Susac syndrome. The RNA input was about 0.5 to 1 ug, and it was reverse transcribed with random hexamers. Each CDR3 protein is one row after TCRdb ran MiXCR on the immunoSEQ multiplex PCR reads. Of about 150,000 distinct CDR3 sequences listed, nearly 97% are singletons. Material: CD8+ T cells from PBMCs. All receptors come from a human donor with multiple sclerosis.

The CDR3 bases are TGTGCCAGTAGCACTCCGGGGGGCTACACCTTC. Translated: CASSTPGGYTF. V is TRBV19 and J is TRBJ1-2; D call uncertain. CDR3 length equals 11 residues. The V gene's germline CDR1 is LNHDA and CDR2 SQIVND (reference sequence). V lost 6 bases and J lost 8, with 10 bases in between.

The chain is built from TRBV19 and TRBJ1-3; perhaps TRBD1 as D (5 bases). V lost 5 bases, J lost 1 base, and 15 bases lay in between. Per the germline V gene, CDR1 is LNHDA and CDR2 is SQIVND (reference sequence). The length of the CDR3 is 16 residues. Here the CDR3 reads CASSAWDRSSGNTIYF. The CDR3 nucleotides read TGTGCCAGTAGTGCGTGGGACCGTTCTTCTGGAAACACCATATATTTT. Together with reference TRBV19 and TRBJ1-3, the CDR3 gives the full variable domain: DGGITQSPKYLFRKEGQNVTLSCEQNLNHDAMYWYRQDPGQGLRLIYYSQIVNDFQKGDIAEGYSVSREKKESFPLTVTSAQKNPTAFYLCASSAWDRSSGNTIYFGEGSWLTVV.

V is TRBV24-1 and J is TRBJ2-5; possible D gene TRBD2, 5 bases. CDR3 length equals 14 residues. CDR1 is KGHDR and CDR2 is SFDVKD in the germline V gene. The V end lost 2 bases, the J end lost 4 bases, and 10 bases lay between the germline ends. DNA for the CDR3: TGTGCCACCAGTGATTACGAGGGCGGAGAGACCCAGTACTTC. Protein sequence: CATSDYEGGETQYF.

The genes are TRBV6-5 and TRBJ2-7; D not resolved. This CDR3 region has 12 residues. Germline values: CDR1 MNHEY, CDR2 SVGAGI. The V and J ends lost 5 bases and 2 bases respectively, with 7 bases between them. The CDR3 DNA sequence: TGTGCCAGCAGTCCAACCCCCTACGAGCAGTACTTC. Its translation: CASSPTPYEQYF.

The chain employs TRBV29-1 and TRBJ1-1, with TRBD1 matching 7 bases. J gave up 4 bases and V 4 bases, and 6 bases lay outside the gene matches. From germline, CDR1 is SQVTM and CDR2 ANQGSEA. The CDR3 runs 13 residues. The CDR3 nucleotides are TGCAGCGTTGGCTTCTCAGGGGGCACTGAAGCTTTCTTT. Protein sequence: CSVGFSGGTEAFF.

The chain carries TRBV27 and TRBJ1-5, with a weak D call TRBD1 (6 bases). V was clipped by 4 bases and J by 5 bases, with 12 bases between them. Germline V gives CDR1 MNHEY, CDR2 SMNVEV (reference sequence). The CDR3 runs 14 residues. This chain's CDR3 is CASSSTGLDQPQHF. The CDR3 DNA reads as TGTGCCAGCAGTTCCACAGGGTTGGATCAGCCCCAGCATTTT.

V and J are TRBV6-4 and TRBJ2-3, with 12 bases that match TRBD2. Germline trimming cut 9 bases from V and 7 bases from J; bases unmatched to any gene: 8. The V gene's germline CDR1 is MRHNA and CDR2 SNTAGT. The CDR3 sequence is 14 residues long. CDR3 region: CASSPSGGANTQYF. CDR3 sequence (DNA): TGTGCCAGTTCCCCTAGCGGGGGGGCAAATACGCAGTATTTT.

The V call is TRBV14, the J call TRBJ1-2; TRBD1 agrees at 7 bases. J lost 8 bases, V lost 1 base, and 4 bases had no gene match. The germline gives CDR1 SGHDN, CDR2 FVKESK. The CDR3 contains 13 residues. CDR3 bases: TGTGCCAGCAGCCAAGTCGGGACAGACGGCTACACCTTC. Translating it yields CASSQVGTDGYTF. The entire variable domain, with the rest obtained from reference TRBV14 and TRBJ1-2, is as follows: EAGVTQFPSHSVIEKGQTVTLRCDPISGHDNLYWYRRVMGKEIKFLLHFVKESKQDESGMPNNRFLAERTGGTYSTLKVQPAELEDSGVYFCASSQVGTDGYTFGSGTRLTVV.

The chain combines TRBV29-1 with TRBJ1-1, with 8 bases identical to TRBD1. The CDR3 loop spans 12 amino acids. The V gene's germline CDR1 is SQVTM and CDR2 ANQGSEA. The junction had 6 bases not matched to a gene; V was cut back by 4 bases and J by 8 bases. CDR3 sequence (DNA): TGCAGCGTTGTATCAGGGGGCGCGGAAGCTTTCTTT. Translated, it gives CSVVSGGAEAFF.

The V call is TRBV2, the J call TRBJ2-1, with unresolved D. The germline gives CDR1 SNHLY, CDR2 FYNNEI. This CDR3 spans 13 amino acids. V was clipped by 10 bases and J by 5 bases, with 15 bases between them. CDR3 protein: CANATSVNNEQFF. The CDR3 nucleotides read TGTGCCAACGCGACATCAGTAAACAATGAGCAGTTCTTC.

The V call is TRBV7-9, the J call TRBJ1-2; D unresolved. This CDR3 spans 13 amino acids. The germline V gene has CDR1 SEHNR and CDR2 FQNEAQ (reference sequence). The ends were cut back, 5 bases at V and 3 bases at J, with 10 bases in the middle. Here the CDR3 DNA reads TGTGCCAGCAGCCCCAAAGCCGACTATGGCTACACCTTC. Its protein is CASSPKADYGYTF.

This chain links TRBV10-3 with TRBJ2-7; D ambiguous. Trimming left V 0 bases short and J 1 base short, with 7 bases between. Germline CDR1 reads ENHRY; CDR2 reads SYGVKD. The CDR3 length is 14 residues. CDR3 loop: CAISESGGSYEQYF. The CDR3 DNA reads as TGTGCCATCAGTGAGTCAGGTGGATCCTACGAGCAGTACTTC.

This chain joins TRBV29-1 and TRBJ2-6; D remains unclear. The CDR3 runs to 16 residues. Germline V gene lookup returns CDR1 SQVTM and CDR2 ANQGSEA. V was trimmed by 6 bases and J by 0 bases, leaving 15 bases between them. In nucleotides, the CDR3 is TGCAGCGTGACCGGAGTGGGTGACTCTGGGGCCAACGTCCTGACTTTC. It codes for CSVTGVGDSGANVLTF.